This T cell receptor (beta chain) is drawn from a study of CD8+ T cells in alopecia areata. The wider study: Each day, treated patients took oral tofacitinib twice, at 5 to 10 mg per dose. Study-wide results and limits: Patients shared TCRs less clearly than mice did, possibly for HLA-related reasons. With one nonresponder, baseline CD8+ expansion's link to response remains uncertain. On tofacitinib, scalp clonality and expanded CD8+ clones among top 100 fell significantly.

Treatment noted: oral pan-JAK inhibitor, 5-10 mg twice daily. With respect to this clone: What it recognizes is unknown.

Investigators isolated RNA and reverse transcribed it into cDNA to act as the sequencing template. Generated by immunoSEQ multiplex PCR, the TCRdb table keeps only in-frame clones and is missing some. The table includes fewer than 150,000 clones, 82% detected once. The CDR3 is made up of 14 amino acids. V gave up 2 bases and J gave up 4 bases, with 11 bases separating them. Germline assignment: CDR1 MNHEY and CDR2 SVGAGI. The clonotype was recovered from a human donor with alopecia areata. The source was CD8+ T cells sorted from blood, collected at week 4, from a patient treated with tofacitinib. The chain uses TRBV6-5 and TRBJ1-2, with D maybe TRBD1 (5 bases). CDR3 coding DNA: TGTGCCAGCAGTTACCGGGGCTTGGGCTATGGCTACACCTTC. Protein: CASSYRGLGYGYTF.